This T cell receptor beta chain was retrieved from a study of identical twins. Study-level points and caveats: Out-of-frame alpha sequences common to twins exhibited a surplus of low generation probability.

V lost 5 bases and J lost 9, with 20 bases in between. The germline V gene encodes CDR1 SGHDN and CDR2 FVKESK. This CDR3 is 14 amino acids long. This clonotype has just a few counts. Its antigen remains unknown. Each cDNA held unique molecular identifiers, and template switching gave it a universal primer site. Using its own MiXCR run on the 5' RACE reads, TCRdb lists one record per CDR3 protein. The sample contains around 470,000 distinct CDR3 sequences, 11% to 15% of which appear only once. This sample also belongs to another study, concerning yellow fever vaccine responses in identical twins.

The sequence was collected from a woman aged 18 to 35 in good health. The chain links TRBV14 to TRBJ2-7, with no clear D. The sample consisted of CD4+ T cells sorted from blood. DNA for the CDR3: TGTGCCAGCAGCTCAGGAAGCTCAAGTGTTGGGCAGTACTTC. This encodes CASSSGSSSVGQYF.